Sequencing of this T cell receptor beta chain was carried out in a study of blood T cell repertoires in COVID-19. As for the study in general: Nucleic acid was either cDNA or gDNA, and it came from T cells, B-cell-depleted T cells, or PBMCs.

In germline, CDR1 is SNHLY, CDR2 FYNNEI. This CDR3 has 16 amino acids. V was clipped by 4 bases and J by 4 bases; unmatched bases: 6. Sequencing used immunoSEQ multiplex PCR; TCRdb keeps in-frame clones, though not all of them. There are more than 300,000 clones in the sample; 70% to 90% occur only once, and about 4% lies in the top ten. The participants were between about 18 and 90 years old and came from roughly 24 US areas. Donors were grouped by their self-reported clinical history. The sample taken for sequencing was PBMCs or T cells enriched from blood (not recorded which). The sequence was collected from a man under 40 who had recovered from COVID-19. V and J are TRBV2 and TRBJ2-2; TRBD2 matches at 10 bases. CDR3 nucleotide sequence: TGTGCCAGCAGTGGGACCAGCGGGAGGGGCACCGGGGAGCTGTTTTTT. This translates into CASSGTSGRGTGELFF.